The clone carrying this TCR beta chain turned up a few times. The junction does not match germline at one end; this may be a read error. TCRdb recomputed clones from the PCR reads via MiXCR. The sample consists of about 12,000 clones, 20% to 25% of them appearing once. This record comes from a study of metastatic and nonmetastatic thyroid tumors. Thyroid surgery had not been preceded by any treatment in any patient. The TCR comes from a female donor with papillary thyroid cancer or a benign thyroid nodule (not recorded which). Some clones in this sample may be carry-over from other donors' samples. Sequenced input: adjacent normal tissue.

This CDR3 is CASSLSDRGQMFF. CDR3 DNA sequence: TGCGCCAGCAGTTTATCCGACAGGGGCCAAATGTTCTTC. The rearrangement links TRBV27 to TRBJ2-1; 8 positions agree with TRBD1. CDR3 length: 13 amino acids. Germline lookup yields CDR1 MNHEY and CDR2 SMNVEV (reference sequence).